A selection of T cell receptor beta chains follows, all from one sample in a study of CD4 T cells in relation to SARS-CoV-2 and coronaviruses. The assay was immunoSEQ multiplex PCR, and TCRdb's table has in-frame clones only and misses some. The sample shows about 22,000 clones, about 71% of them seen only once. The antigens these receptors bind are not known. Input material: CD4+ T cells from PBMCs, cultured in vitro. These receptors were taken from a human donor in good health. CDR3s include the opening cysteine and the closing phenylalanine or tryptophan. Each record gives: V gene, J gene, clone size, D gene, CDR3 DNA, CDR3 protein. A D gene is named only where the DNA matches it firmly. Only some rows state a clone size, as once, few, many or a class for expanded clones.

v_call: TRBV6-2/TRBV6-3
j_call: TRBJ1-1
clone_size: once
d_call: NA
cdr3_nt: TGTGCCAGCAGTCTAACAGGGTTCTTGATGAACACTGAAGCTTTCTTT
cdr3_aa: CASSLTGFLMNTEAFF

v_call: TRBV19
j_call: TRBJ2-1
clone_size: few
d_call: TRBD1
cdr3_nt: TGTGCCAGTAGTATAGGTCAGGGGGCCTACAATGAGCAGTTCTTC
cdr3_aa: CASSIGQGAYNEQFF

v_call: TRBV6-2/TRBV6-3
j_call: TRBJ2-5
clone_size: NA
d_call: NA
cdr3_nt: TGTGCCAGCAGTTACGTGGCCCAAGAGACCCAGTACTTC
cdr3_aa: CASSYVAQETQYF

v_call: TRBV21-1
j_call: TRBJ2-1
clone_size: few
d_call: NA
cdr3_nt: TGTGCCAGCAGCGGACAGCGGGGGAGATTCTACAATGAGCAGTTCTTC
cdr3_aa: CASSGQRGRFYNEQFF

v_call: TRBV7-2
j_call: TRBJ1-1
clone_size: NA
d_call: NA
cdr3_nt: TGTGCCAGCAGCATCCCGGGCGGGCACACTGAAGCTTTCTTT
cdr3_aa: CASSIPGGHTEAFF

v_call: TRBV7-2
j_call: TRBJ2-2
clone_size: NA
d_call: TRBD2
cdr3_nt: TGTGCCAGCAGCCTCGCGGGAGGGGAGACGGGGACCGGGGAGCTGTTTTTT
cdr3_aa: CASSLAGGETGTGELFF

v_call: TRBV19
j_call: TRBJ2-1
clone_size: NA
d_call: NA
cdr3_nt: TGTGCCAGTAGTATGTCCAACTACAATGAGCAGTTCTTC
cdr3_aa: CASSMSNYNEQFF

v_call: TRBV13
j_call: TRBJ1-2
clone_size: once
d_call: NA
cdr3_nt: TGTGCCAGCAGCTTAGCCCCACTGGGAGGCTATGGCTACACCTTC
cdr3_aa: CASSLAPLGGYGYTF

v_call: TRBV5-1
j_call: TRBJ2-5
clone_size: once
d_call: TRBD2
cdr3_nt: TGCGCCAGCAGCTCAGGGACTAGCGGGTCCCAAGAGACCCAGTACTTC
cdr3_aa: CASSSGTSGSQETQYF

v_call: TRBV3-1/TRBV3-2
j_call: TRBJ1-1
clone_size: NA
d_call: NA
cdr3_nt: TGTGCCAGCACCTCTTTAAACGCGGGGCAGAACACTGAAGCTTTCTTT
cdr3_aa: CASTSLNAGQNTEAFF

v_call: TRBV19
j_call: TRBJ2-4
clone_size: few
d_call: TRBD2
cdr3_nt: TGTGCCAGTAGTCCGGGACTAGCGGGAGAAATTCAGTACTTC
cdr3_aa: CASSPGLAGEIQYF

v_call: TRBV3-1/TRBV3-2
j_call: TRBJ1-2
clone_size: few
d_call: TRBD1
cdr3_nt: TGTGCCAGCAGCCACATCACAGGGGGTAGTCGCTATGGCTACACCTTC
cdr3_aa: CASSHITGGSRYGYTF

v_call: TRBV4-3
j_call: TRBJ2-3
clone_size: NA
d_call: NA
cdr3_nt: TGCGCCAGCAGCCAAGCGGGGGCTAGCGGTCTAATGGCGCAGTATTTT
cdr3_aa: CASSQAGASGLMAQYF

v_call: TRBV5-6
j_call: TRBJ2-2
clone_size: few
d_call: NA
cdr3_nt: TGTGCCAGCAGCCTGGTGGGGGCCCTTATGGGGGAGCTGTTTTTT
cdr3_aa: CASSLVGALMGELFF

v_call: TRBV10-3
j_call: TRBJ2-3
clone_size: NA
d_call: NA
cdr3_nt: TGTGCCATCGGGGTGGATACGCAGTATTTT
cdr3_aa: CAIGVDTQYF

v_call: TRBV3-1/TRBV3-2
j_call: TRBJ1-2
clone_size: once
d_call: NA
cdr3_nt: TGTGCCAGCAGCCCAGGACTGCGATCTGGGAACTATGGCTACACCTTC
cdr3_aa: CASSPGLRSGNYGYTF

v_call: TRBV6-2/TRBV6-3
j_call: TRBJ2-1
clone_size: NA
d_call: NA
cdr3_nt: TGTGCCAGCAGTTACGGGCCGGGGGATGAGCAGTTCTTC
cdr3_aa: CASSYGPGDEQFF

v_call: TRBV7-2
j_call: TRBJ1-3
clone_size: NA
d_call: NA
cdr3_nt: TGTGCCAGCGGTCCAGGAGCGGCGGGAAACACCATATATTTT
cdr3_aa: CASGPGAAGNTIYF

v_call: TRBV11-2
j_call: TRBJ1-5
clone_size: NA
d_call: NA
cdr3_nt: TGTGCCAGCAGCTTAGGGGGTGTCGCAGGGCGCCAGCCCCAGCATTTT
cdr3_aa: CASSLGGVAGRQPQHF

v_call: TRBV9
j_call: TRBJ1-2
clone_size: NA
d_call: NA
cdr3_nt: TGTGCCAGCAGCCTGGATGTTGGGCGGGGCGCGACTCTCGAGGGTGGCTACACCTTC
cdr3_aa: CASSLDVGRGATLEGGYTF

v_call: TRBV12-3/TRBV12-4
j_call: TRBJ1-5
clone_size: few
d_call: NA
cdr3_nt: TGTGCCAGCAGTTTGAGGCTGAATCAGCCCCAGCATTTT
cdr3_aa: CASSLRLNQPQHF

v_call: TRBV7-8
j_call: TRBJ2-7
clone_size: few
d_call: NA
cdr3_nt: TGTGCCAGCAGCTTAGGTGGGAGCGACCACGAGCAGTACTTC
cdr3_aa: CASSLGGSDHEQYF

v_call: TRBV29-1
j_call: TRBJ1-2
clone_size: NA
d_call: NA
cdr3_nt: TGCAGCGTGGGAAAGGACGGTAGTGGAAGCTACACCTTC
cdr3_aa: CSVGKDGSGSYTF

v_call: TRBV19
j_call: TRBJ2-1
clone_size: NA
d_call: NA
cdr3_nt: TGTGCCAGTAGTATAGGACCCAACAATGAGCAGTTCTTC
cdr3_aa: CASSIGPNNEQFF

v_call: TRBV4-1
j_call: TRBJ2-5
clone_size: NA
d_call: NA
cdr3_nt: TGCGCCAGCAGCCAGGCGGCATGGGAGACCCAGTACTTC
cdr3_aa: CASSQAAWETQYF

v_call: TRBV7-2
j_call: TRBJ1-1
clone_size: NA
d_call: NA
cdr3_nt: TGTGCCAGCAGCGTGGGATCGATGGGAGGGACTGAAGCTTTCTTT
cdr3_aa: CASSVGSMGGTEAFF